The present T cell receptor beta chain was sequenced within a study of OX40 agonist ivuxolimab in advanced cancers. Assay used: immunoSEQ multiplex PCR; TCRdb lists only in-frame clones, some missing. The data show fewer than 40,000 clones, with around 81% seen just once and around 1.5% held by the top ten. As to this clone: The antigen remains unidentified.

This CDR3 region has 14 residues. V lost 5 bases and J 5 bases, leaving 13 bases between the germline ends. Germline CDR1 reads ENHRY; CDR2 reads SYGVKD. Overall study results and limits: Among the lowest peripheral clonal expansion occurred in 0.1-3.0 mg/kg partial responders.

The sequence came from an adult with an advanced solid tumor such as melanoma, head and neck, liver or kidney cancer. The input for sequencing was CD4+ or CD8+ T cells sorted from blood, taken in a trial of the OX40 agonist ivuxolimab. The chain combines TRBV10-3 with TRBJ2-4, with D perhaps matching TRBD1 or TRBD2 (6 bases each). The CDR3 sequence is CAISPRGGQNIQYF. CDR3 bases: TGTGCCATCAGTCCCAGGGGAGGCCAAAACATTCAGTACTTC.